This T cell receptor beta chain appears in the sequencing data of a study of cytomegalovirus exposure and HLA in healthy donors (dated by TCRdb to about 2017). As for the study more broadly: According to an earlier analysis of around 600 of the donors, 150 million to 200 million T cells yielded 117 million unique TCR beta sequences and less than 300 Gb of sequence data. About 300 gigabases of sequencing data and around 85 million unique TCR sequences made up an early release that covered under 750 HLA-typed donors. The genetic ancestry cluster associated with self-reported Caucasian donors included around 76% of the roughly 360 genotyped donors. The study aimed to test whether signatures of past pathogen exposure could be identified by cataloging public T cell receptors. The study used immunosequencing to profile the T cell repertoires of under 700 subjects and linked those repertoires to cytomegalovirus serostatus. A separate validation cohort of 100 to 150 different subjects was used in addition to the 666-subject first cohort. To predict cytomegalovirus infection status, the study combined high-throughput TCR immunosequencing, statistical association of individual TCRs with disease status, and machine learning. A later analysis re-analyzed previously published TCR beta repertoires from 660 or so donors and added high-resolution HLA genotyping to study TCR occurrence patterns. The later analysis used no new phenotypic data to find candidate immune exposures, relying instead on TCR beta sequences and their occurrence across donors. An earlier analysis of some 500 of the donors applied high-throughput TCR beta sequencing to assess whether each TCR beta V gene segment acted as functional or pseudogenic. Alongside the repertoire data, information on donor age, sex, ethnicity and CMV serostatus was compiled. In a later genetic analysis, genome-wide SNP genotypes for about 60% of the 666 donors were used, and that subset was treated as a discovery cohort. Every discovery cohort repertoire had been produced on one sequencing platform. HLA typing covered class I and class II loci at four-digit resolution. The number of donors typed differed by locus, with roughly 620-630 for A, B, C, DRB1 and DQB1, more than 500 for DQA1, 600 to 610 for DPA1, and around 460 for DPB1. Roughly 5 DR-DQ haplotypes were treated as single units for association and clustering because of strong linkage in the cohort. Across about 380 genotyped donors of the cohort, an average of 235,054 unique TCR beta nucleotide sequences per donor were sequenced, and approximately 17% of those sequences were non-productive. General conclusions and limits of the study: It was suggested by the authors that the approach could potentially be generalized to other disease states and immunological phenotypes. V-gene and J-gene trimming of TCR beta chains was associated with a missense DCLRE1C variant in a later genetic analysis, and the association was replicated in an independent cohort. Because counts were too low, approximately 15 rarely observed V segments, including chromosome 9 orphons, were excluded from the earlier analysis of under 650 of the donors. When HLA alleles, especially DR and DQ, strongly co-occurred, TCR associations were difficult to assign to individual alleles. Because HLA typing was unavailable for some donors at each locus, only the typed subset was used in association tests. In the study, 150 to 200 TCR beta chains were listed as associated with cytomegalovirus. In an earlier analysis of 587 of the donors, most TCR beta V segments appeared in productive rearrangements about 87% or about 30% of the time, broadly matching IMGT annotations. A group of highly shared sequence variants was considered likely to be a technical artifact of the sequencing pipeline. The classifier was reported to diagnose cytomegalovirus status with high specificity and sensitivity in both the original and validation cohorts. Only TCR beta chains were sequenced in this cohort, and the absence of alpha or paired-chain data limited detectable features. A later analysis associated 16,951 TCR beta sequences with specific HLA alleles at a false discovery rate of 0.05. According to a later genetic analysis, donors in an Asian-associated ancestry cluster had fewer N-insertions in productive TCRs than the approximately 700-donor mean. Presence/absence analyses assumed roughly uniform sequencing depth across donors, an assumption that may not hold. According to a later analysis, parvovirus B19, influenza, CMV and Epstein-Barr virus appeared linked to several top co-occurrence clusters. A further reported finding was that TCR beta sequences accurately predicted the HLA-A and HLA-B alleles for most subjects in the first cohort. CMV serostatus was the only immune exposure information available for the cohort. In vitro tests confirmed that a few of the cytomegalovirus-associated TCR beta chains recognize cytomegalovirus antigens. A later analysis found that most CMV-associated TCR beta chains appeared HLA-restricted, with HLA associations seemingly driven largely by CMV exposure. In a later analysis, the rate of TCR association differed among HLA loci, with DRB1 alleles having the most associated TCRs and HLA-C alleles having the fewest. While some public TCRs were present in many individuals, most TCR sequences turned up only very rarely across donors. In a later analysis, HLA-associated TCR beta chains showed more clonal expansion and lower generation probabilities than non-associated chains that were equally common. Linkage disequilibrium might explain the correlated functional status among segregating V segments, but an unknown experimental factor could not be excluded.

In total, over 600 healthy bone marrow donors made up the cohort. At the time of sampling, all cohort members were nominally healthy, though unrecorded immune exposures were likely present. The donor tested CMV seronegative, placing the donor among the 352 seronegative members of the cohort. Each donor provided a peripheral blood sample, and peripheral blood mononuclear cells were used for TCR beta sequencing. Genomic DNA was extracted from the blood cell samples with the Qiagen DNeasy Blood Extraction Kit. Libraries came from the immunoSEQ multiplex PCR assay. For the multiplex PCR, a mixture combining 60 forward primers for TCR Vbeta segments and 13 reverse primers for TCR Jbeta segments was used. Amplification of the CDR3 region of rearranged TCR beta genes was performed with a multiplex PCR assay on genomic DNA. On the Illumina HiSeq System, the amplified TCR beta libraries were sequenced as 87-base-pair reads. In the source study's methods: In a later analysis, tens of millions of unique TCR beta chains were counted across the 666 repertoires, and about 10 million of these chains were shared by at least two donors. Raw reads were error-corrected and collapsed into unique sequences with a nearest-neighbor algorithm that merged closely related sequences to remove PCR and sequencing errors. CDR3 sequences were aligned to IMGT reference sequences to assign V, D and J gene segments. For a sequence to be retained, at least a six-nucleotide match to both a V gene segment and a J gene segment was required. Rearrangements were called productive when the CDR3 lacked stop codons and stayed in frame with V and J; all others were non-productive. Following IMGT convention, CDR3 was defined as the stretch from the second conserved V-encoded cysteine to the conserved J-encoded phenylalanine. The earlier analysis of about 640 of the donors excluded any sequence lacking an unambiguous match to a single V gene segment. An earlier analysis of approximately 590 of the donors classified V segments as functional when productive rearrangements were above 56.7% and as segregating when the standard deviation between donors was above 5%. A statistical classification framework was built to diagnose cytomegalovirus status from the catalog of TCR beta chain sequences. A later analysis assigned V and J genes by comparing TCR nucleotide sequences with IMGT/GENE-DB human TR gene sequences. In a later analysis, CDR3 sequences and most-parsimonious VDJ recombination scenarios were assigned using the TCRdist pipeline. In a later analysis, each TCR beta chain was defined by its CDR3 amino acid sequence together with its V-gene family, and reads lacking a unique V-gene family were excluded. In a later analysis, several hundred highly shared, low-generation-probability nucleotide sequences were removed to address suspected cross-contamination and a sequencing artifact. In a later analysis, a clonal expansion index was calculated for each public chain from normalized within-repertoire ranks of inferred template counts. In a later analysis, generation probabilities were computed with a VDJ recombination model fitted to out-of-frame rearrangements, and the resulting probabilities were checked against IGoR. In a later analysis, hypergeometric tests were used to score TCR-TCR, TCR-HLA and TCR-CMV co-occurrence, with a repertoire-size bias correction applied to TCR pairs. In a later analysis, false discovery rates were estimated by permuting HLA or CMV assignments 20 times. In a later analysis, co-occurring TCRs were grouped using DBSCAN, and TCRdist sequence similarity was added for clustering within HLA-allele-positive subsets. For co-occurrence clustering, repertoires with fewer than 30,000 or more than 120,000 public chains were excluded, along with roughly 5 repertoires with anomalous nucleotide sharing. Here the immuneACCESS table is served through TCRdb, limited to in-frame sequences with V and J called. Missing clones are a known gap in these copies; in checked studies unresolved V genes cover under half, and the rest lacks a known reason. That table is the source of V, J and clone size, and D and trimming were worked out from the DNA. The sample table holds around 280,000 clones, of which around nine tenths were seen once. Together, the top ten hold roughly 2% of the sample.

This clone was seen once. Its antigen target is currently unknown. No base-level quality is on record; no much larger clone is a single base apart. The sequence came from a woman younger than 35 in good health and CMV-seronegative. Sequencing was done on a sample of PBMCs.

CDR3 sequence: CSVAGGSGYTF. The bases read TGCAGCGTTGCGGGGGGGTCGGGCTACACCTTC. The sequence joins TRBV29-1 to TRBJ1-2, with a weak D call of TRBD1 (5 bases match). The CDR3 has 11 amino acids, counting the end cysteine and phenylalanine. The read is trimmed to its CDR3 DNA, 33 bases read in frame from base 1. V was cut back by 4 bases and J by 8 bases, leaving a gap of 11 bases between them. Looking up the germline V gene yields CDR1 SQVTM and CDR2 ANQGSEA.